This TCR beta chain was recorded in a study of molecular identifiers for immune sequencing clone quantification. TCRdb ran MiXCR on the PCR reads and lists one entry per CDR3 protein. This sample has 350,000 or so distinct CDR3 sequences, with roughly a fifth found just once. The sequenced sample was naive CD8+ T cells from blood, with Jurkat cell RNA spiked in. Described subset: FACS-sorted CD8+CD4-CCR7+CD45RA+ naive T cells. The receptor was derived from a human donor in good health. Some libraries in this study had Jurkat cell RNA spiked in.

In nucleotides, the CDR3 is TGTGCCAGCAGCCCCATAAGGGGGCCACCTAGCACAGATACGCAGTATTTT. Residues: CASSPIRGPPSTDTQYF. The J gene is TRBJ2-3, the V gene TRBV6-6; 7 bases map to TRBD1. The ends lost 6 bases at V and 0 bases at J; junction bases unmatched: 12. Germline lookup yields CDR1 MNHNY and CDR2 SVGAGI (reference sequence). The CDR3 is 17 residues long.